The entry below gives a single T cell receptor beta chain sequence along with its context. The PCR used 60 V beta and 13 J beta primers. TCRdb keeps only in-frame clones here, not all; method: immunoSEQ multiplex PCR. The sample yields over 70,000 clones, over 75% seen once. Germline CDR1 and CDR2: MNHEY and SVGAGI. There are 14 residues in the CDR3. V was clipped by 6 bases and J by 8 bases; unmatched bases: 6. These data come from a study of glioma-infiltrating T cells after dendritic cell vaccination. Material: blood, obtained before dendritic cell vaccination. The chain links TRBV6-5 to TRBJ1-4, with 10 positions matching TRBD1. This clonotype was sampled from a human donor with glioblastoma. DNA for the CDR3: TGTGCCAGCAGAAGGACAGGGGGAGGGGAAAAACTGTTTTTT. Residues: CASRRTGGGEKLFF.